Each of the 20 T cell receptor beta chains below was sequenced from the same sample in a study of blood T cell repertoires in COVID-19 (TCRdb year 2020). Preparation of the library involved the immunoSEQ multiplex PCR assay. Entries here come from immuneACCESS through TCRdb and include only in-frame sequences with V and J called. Some clones fail to appear in such tables; in the studies checked, an unresolved V gene covers under half of the shortfall, and the cause of the remainder is unknown. The sample data list roughly 190,000 clones, and roughly 80% of these were observed just once. The ten largest clonotypes hold approximately 13% of the sample. Sequencing input: peripheral blood. These receptors were collected from a woman in her forties or fifties with acute or convalescent COVID-19.

The rearrangement uses TRBV28 and TRBJ1-2; 8 bases are a match to TRBD1. This CDR3 spans 13 amino acids. Germline-derived CDR1 and CDR2 are MDHEN and SYDVKM. Trimming removed 2 bases from V and 8 bases from J; junction bases left unmatched: 4. The CDR3 reads CASSLQGALGYTF. Written as DNA, the CDR3 is TGTGCCAGCAGTTTACAGGGGGCGTTGGGCTACACCTTC.

This rearrangement joins TRBV10-1 to TRBJ2-2; possibly TRBD2 for D (6 bases). Germline assignment: CDR1 WNHNN and CDR2 SYGVQD (reference sequence). Trimming took off 11 bases at V and 7 bases at J, with 26 bases between the two ends. The CDR3 runs 16 residues. CDR3 DNA sequence: TGCGCCCTAACGCGGGATCAGTTGCTCCAGCGCGGGGAGCTGTTTTTT. Its protein is CALTRDQLLQRGELFF.

V gene TRBV30 combines with J gene TRBJ1-3, with D tentatively TRBD1 (5 bases). Germline V gene data show CDR1 as GTSNPN and CDR2 as SVGIG (reference sequence). Trimming shortened V by 5 bases and J by 8 bases, and 19 bases separated the two germline ends. This CDR3 has 14 amino acids. As DNA, the CDR3 is TGTGCCTGGTCCAGGGAGGCCCCCCGGGACACCATATATTTT. It yields the protein CAWSREAPRDTIYF.

This chain joins TRBV6-5 and TRBJ1-6; 11 bases align to TRBD1. With V trimmed by 6 bases and J by 7 bases, 2 bases remained unmatched. The CDR3 consists of 14 residues. The germline gives CDR1 MNHEY, CDR2 SVGAGI. The CDR3 DNA reads as TGTGCCAGCAGGGACAGGGGGCAGAATTCACCCCTCCACTTT. It translates to CASRDRGQNSPLHF.

J is TRBJ2-7 and V is TRBV5-5; TRBD2 matches 10 bases. Germline V lookup: CDR1 SGHKS, CDR2 YYEKEE (reference sequence). V trimming: 3 bases; J trimming: 4 bases; junction bases outside the gene matches: 16. The CDR3 runs 18 residues. This CDR3 is CASSSPLGSASGSYEQYF. CDR3 coding DNA: TGTGCCAGCAGCTCCCCCTTAGGTTCGGCTAGCGGGAGTTACGAGCAGTACTTC.

The chain couples TRBV28 to TRBJ1-2, with 7 bases that match TRBD1. Germline V lookup: CDR1 MDHEN, CDR2 SYDVKM. The CDR3 is 14 amino acids. V lost 3 bases and J lost 6; bases outside the gene matches: 7. CDR3 nucleotides: TGTGCCAGCAGTTTTCCAGGGGGACGGGATGGCTACACCTTC. Translation gives CASSFPGGRDGYTF.

The J gene is TRBJ1-5, the V gene TRBV30; D remains unclear. Germline loops: CDR1 GTSNPN, CDR2 SVGIG (reference sequence). Trimming pared 0 bases from V and 0 bases from J, leaving 9 bases between. The CDR3 extends over 15 amino acids. The CDR3 sequence: CAWSVRGGSNQPQHF. The CDR3 DNA reads as TGTGCCTGGAGTGTACGGGGTGGTAGCAATCAGCCCCAGCATTTT.

J is TRBJ2-2 and V is TRBV18; 7 bases match TRBD1. CDR1 and CDR2 from the germline V gene are KGHSH and LQKENI. The V and J ends lost 4 bases and 4 bases, in that order; junction bases with no gene match: 6. This CDR3 contains 15 residues. The CDR3 coding sequence is TGTGCCAGCTCACGAACCGGACAGGCCACCGGGGAGCTGTTTTTT. Residues: CASSRTGQATGELFF.

The genes are TRBV28 and TRBJ1-6, with 7 nucleotides matching TRBD1. CDR1 MDHEN and CDR2 SYDVKM come from the germline V gene. V lost 5 bases, J lost 13 bases, and 8 bases stayed unmatched. The CDR3 consists of 13 residues. The CDR3 loop reads CASSPGQVFPLHF. Here the CDR3 DNA reads TGTGCCAGCAGTCCCGGACAGGTTTTTCCCCTCCACTTT.

The V gene is TRBV27, the J gene TRBJ1-1, with D perhaps matching TRBD1 (6 bases). Germline values: CDR1 MNHEY, CDR2 SMNVEV (reference sequence). The CDR3 spans 14 residues. V was shortened by 4 bases and J by 1 base, with 10 bases between the two germline ends. The CDR3 loop is CASSSPQGNTEAFF. The CDR3 bases are TGTGCCAGCAGTTCCCCACAGGGGAACACTGAAGCTTTCTTT.

This rearrangement joins TRBV24-1 to TRBJ2-3, with D possibly matching TRBD2 (6 bases). Trimming took 4 bases from V and 0 from J, leaving 16 bases between them. The CDR3 has 17 amino acids. CDR1 and CDR2 (germline): KGHDR, SFDVKD. CDR3 in DNA: TGTGCCACCAGTGACCCCGGACTATACGGGAGCACAGATACGCAGTATTTT. This codes for CATSDPGLYGSTDTQYF.

This sequence joins TRBV4-2 and TRBJ1-2; D remains unclear. The germline V and J ends were trimmed by 0 bases and 4 bases, with 21 bases remaining between them. The CDR3 loop spans 18 amino acids. The V gene's germline CDR1 is LGHNA and CDR2 YNFKEQ. CDR3 residues: CASSQDISSSAGLYGYTF. The CDR3 DNA reads TGTGCCAGCAGCCAAGATATAAGTAGTTCGGCAGGTCTCTATGGCTACACCTTC.

The chain couples TRBV29-1 to TRBJ2-7; D unresolved. In germline, CDR1 is SQVTM, CDR2 ANQGSEA. The length of the CDR3 is 13 residues. The ends were cut back, 4 bases at V and 0 bases at J, with 10 bases in the middle. In nucleotides, the CDR3 is TGCAGCGTTGCCCCCGTCCCCTCCTACGAGCAGTACTTC. It translates to CSVAPVPSYEQYF.

The CDR3 nucleotides are TGTGCCAGCAGCCAACAGGGGGAGTGGACTGAAGCTTTCTTT. This sequence encodes CASSQQGEWTEAFF. The V call is TRBV7-2, the J call TRBJ1-1, with 8 bases lining up with TRBD1. CDR3 size: 14 residues. Germline V gene data show CDR1 as SGHTA and CDR2 as FQGNSA. V was pared by 5 bases and J by 5 bases, with 7 bases of the junction left unmatched.

The chain links TRBV4-1 to TRBJ1-2, with TRBD1 matching 11 bases. V shed 3 bases, J shed 4 bases, and the junction held 10 bases outside the gene matches. Germline CDR1 and CDR2: MGHRA and YSYEKL. This CDR3 region has 17 residues. CDR3 in DNA: TGCGCCAGCAGCCAGGGAGGACAGGGGGCGTCTGGCTATGGCTACACCTTC. Its protein is CASSQGGQGASGYGYTF.

The V and J genes are TRBV29-1 and TRBJ2-3, with unresolved D. The germline V gene encodes CDR1 SQVTM and CDR2 ANQGSEA. V was pared by 0 bases and J by 1 base, with 8 bases between. The CDR3 spans 14 residues. CDR3 DNA sequence: TGCAGCGTTGAAGATCAGCGACGCACAGATACGCAGTATTTT. As protein: CSVEDQRRTDTQYF.

This chain uses TRBV21-1 with TRBJ1-2; TRBD1, the table's D call, was not compared with the DNA. TRBV21-1 counts as a pseudogene. The CDR3 is 17 residues long. The CDR3 loop is CASSRTGRITTNYGYTF. CDR3 nucleotides: TGTGCCAGCAGTCGGACAGGGCGAATAACAACTAACTATGGCTACACCTTC.

The chain combines TRBV4-1 with TRBJ2-7; 13 bases fit TRBD2. The CDR3 spans 15 residues. Per germline, CDR1 MGHRA and CDR2 YSYEKL. V lost 4 bases, J lost 7 bases, and 7 bases stayed unmatched. The DNA of the CDR3 is TGCGCCAGCAGCCCAAAACTAGCGGGAGGGCGGGAGCAGTACTTC. This gives the protein CASSPKLAGGREQYF.

The V call is TRBV27, the J call TRBJ2-3; D is possibly TRBD1 (6 bases). The CDR3 consists of 14 residues. CDR1 is MNHEY, CDR2 SMNVEV, per germline (reference sequence). V lost 9 bases and J lost 1, with 14 bases in between. CDR3 nucleotide sequence: TGTGCCAGTGCCGGACAGCCCCGCACAGATACGCAGTATTTT. This sequence encodes CASAGQPRTDTQYF.

This chain connects TRBV4-3 to TRBJ2-2; TRBD1 matches 7 bases. Germline CDR1 reads LGHNA; CDR2 reads YSLEER. J gave up 7 bases and V 0 bases, and 8 bases lay outside the gene matches. The length of the CDR3 is 16 residues. CDR3 DNA: TGCGCCAGCAGCCAAGACCTAAGAGCAGGGGGCGGGGAGCTGTTTTTT. Translating it yields CASSQDLRAGGGELFF.